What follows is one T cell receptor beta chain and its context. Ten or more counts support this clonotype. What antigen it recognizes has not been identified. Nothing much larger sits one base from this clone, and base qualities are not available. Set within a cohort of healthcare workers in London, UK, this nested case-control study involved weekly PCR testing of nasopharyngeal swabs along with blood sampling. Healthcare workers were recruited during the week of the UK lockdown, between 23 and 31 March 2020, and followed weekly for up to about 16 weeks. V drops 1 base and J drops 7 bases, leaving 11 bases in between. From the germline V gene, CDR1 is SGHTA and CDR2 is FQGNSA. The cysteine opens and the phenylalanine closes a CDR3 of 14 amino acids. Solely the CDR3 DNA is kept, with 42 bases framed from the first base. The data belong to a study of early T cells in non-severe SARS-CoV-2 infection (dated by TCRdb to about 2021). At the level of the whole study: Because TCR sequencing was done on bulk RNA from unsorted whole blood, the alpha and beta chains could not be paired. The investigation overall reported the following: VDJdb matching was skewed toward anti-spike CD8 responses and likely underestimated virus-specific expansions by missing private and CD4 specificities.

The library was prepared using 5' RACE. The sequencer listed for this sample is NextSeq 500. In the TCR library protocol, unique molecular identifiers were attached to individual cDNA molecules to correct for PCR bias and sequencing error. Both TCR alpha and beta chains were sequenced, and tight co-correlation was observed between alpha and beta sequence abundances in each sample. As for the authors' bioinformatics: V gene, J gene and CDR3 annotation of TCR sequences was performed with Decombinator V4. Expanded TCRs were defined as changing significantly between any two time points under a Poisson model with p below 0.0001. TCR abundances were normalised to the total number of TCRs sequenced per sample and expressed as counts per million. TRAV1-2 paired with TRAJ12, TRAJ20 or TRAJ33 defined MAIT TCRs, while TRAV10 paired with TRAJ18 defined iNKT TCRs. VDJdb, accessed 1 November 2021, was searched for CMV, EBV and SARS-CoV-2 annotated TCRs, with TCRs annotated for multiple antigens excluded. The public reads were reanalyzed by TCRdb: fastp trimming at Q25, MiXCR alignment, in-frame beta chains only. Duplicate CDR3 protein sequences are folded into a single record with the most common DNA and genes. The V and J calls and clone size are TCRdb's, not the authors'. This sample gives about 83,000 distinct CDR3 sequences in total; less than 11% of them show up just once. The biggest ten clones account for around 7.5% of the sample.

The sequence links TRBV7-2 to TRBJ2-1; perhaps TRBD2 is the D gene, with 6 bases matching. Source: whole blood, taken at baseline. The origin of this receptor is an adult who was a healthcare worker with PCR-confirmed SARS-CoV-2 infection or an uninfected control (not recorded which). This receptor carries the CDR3 CASSLGDSRNEQFF. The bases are TGTGCCAGCAGCTTAGGGGACTCGAGAAATGAGCAGTTCTTC. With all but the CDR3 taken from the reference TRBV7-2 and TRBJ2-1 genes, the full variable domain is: GAGVSQSPSNKVTEKGKDVELRCDPISGHTALYWYRQSLGQGLEFLIYFQGNSAPDKSGLPSDRFSAERTGGSVSTLTIQRTQQEDSAVYLCASSLGDSRNEQFFGPGTRLTVL.